The present T cell receptor (beta chain) was sequenced within a study of early T cells in non-severe SARS-CoV-2 infection. Study at large: Sequencing targeted bulk RNA from unsorted whole blood, leaving chains unpaired.

This clonotype was picked up many times. Its antigen is as yet unknown. The study's findings and limits: A preference for anti-spike CD8 responses marked VDJdb matching, which missed private and CD4 specificities.

Researchers attached unique molecular identifiers to individual cDNA molecules. TCRdb redid the calling of the 5' RACE reads with MiXCR, one entry per CDR3 protein. The table records approximately 49,000 distinct CDR3 sequences, 10% to 15% of them present only once. V lost 3 bases and J lost 8; bases outside the gene matches: 16. This CDR3 has 16 residues. CDR1 and CDR2 from the germline V gene are SGHRS and YFSETQ. This chain joins TRBV5-1 and TRBJ1-2, with 7 bases matching TRBD1. Sequencing was performed on whole blood. This sequence was found in an adult who was a healthcare worker with PCR-confirmed SARS-CoV-2 infection or an uninfected control (not recorded which). The CDR3 DNA sequence: TGCGCCAGCAGCTGGGACAGCACCTCTTCGATCGACGGCTACACCTTC. Protein sequence: CASSWDSTSSIDGYTF.